This TCR beta chain came from a study of blood T cell repertoires in COVID-19. Overall study context: Sites in the United States, Italy and Spain provided acute and convalescent COVID-19 samples. The analysed material was cDNA or gDNA that came from T cells, B-cell-depleted T cells, or PBMCs.

Original processing notes: For nucleated cells, counts were estimated from reference gene primer amplification. Produced via immunoSEQ multiplex PCR; TCRdb's table is partial and in-frame only. The D gene and trimming were derived from the DNA, and the V and J assignments and clone size from that table. The sample lists about 240,000 clones; around 87% were seen once. CDR1 MNHEY and CDR2 SMNVEV come from the germline V gene (reference sequence). This CDR3 contains 15 residues. The trim removed 4 bases at V and 6 bases at J, leaving 3 bases unmatched. Source material: peripheral blood. V usage is TRBV27 and J usage is TRBJ2-1; 13 bases are a match to TRBD2. The sequence was collected from a man between 60 and 70 years old who had recovered from COVID-19. CDR3 sequence (DNA): TGTGCCAGCAGTTCAACTAGCGGGGGGGGCAATGAGCAGTTCTTC. Encoded protein: CASSSTSGGGNEQFF.